This T cell receptor beta chain was captured by sequencing in a study of blood T cell repertoires in COVID-19. CDR1 is MDHEN, CDR2 SYDVKM, per germline. The junction had 4 bases not matched to a gene; V was cut back by 7 bases and J by 1 base. CDR3 length equals 14 residues. This clone was recorded only once. In the original processing: It was from reference gene primer amplification that nucleated cell counts were estimated. The data were produced by immunoSEQ multiplex PCR, yet TCRdb's version contains in-frame clones alone and is incomplete. V, J and clone size are those of that table, while D and trimming were read from the DNA. The sample carries around 190,000 clones, roughly nine tenths recorded once.

The chain carries TRBV28 and TRBJ2-1, with TRBD2 matching over 7 bases. The sequenced sample consisted of peripheral blood. The TCR sequence derives from a man aged 18 to 29 who had recovered from COVID-19. The chain's CDR3 is CASIPGGSYNEQFF. CDR3 coding DNA: TGTGCCAGCATCCCCGGGGGGTCCTACAATGAGCAGTTCTTC.